The 25 T cell receptor beta chains given below trace back to one sample, sequenced in a study of T cell repertoires in cytomegalovirus infection. Each CDR3 protein is one row after TCRdb ran MiXCR on the reads. Of about 440,000 distinct CDR3 sequences in the sample, approximately 31% were seen once. Material for sequencing was PBMCs. Receptor source: a human donor in good health (CMV status not recorded). Some clones in this sample may be carry-over from other donors' samples.

CDR3 region: CASDRGQNQPQHF. Written as DNA, the CDR3 is TGTGCCTCTGACAGAGGGCAGAATCAGCCCCAGCATTTT. The chain couples TRBV30 to TRBJ1-5, with D possibly matching TRBD1 (5 bases). The length of the CDR3 is 13 residues. V was cut by 7 bases and J by 4 bases, with 14 bases left in between. Germline V lookup: CDR1 GTSNPN, CDR2 SVGIG (reference sequence).

This chain uses TRBV11-2 with TRBJ1-5, with D possibly TRBD1 on 5 matching bases. The CDR3 totals 16 residues. Germline CDR1 SGHAT, CDR2 FQNNGV. The germline V and J ends were trimmed by 0 bases and 2 bases, with 11 bases remaining between them. The CDR3 coding sequence is TGTGCCAGCAGCTTAGATCCGGGGCTTGGCAATCAGCCCCAGCATTTT. Its translation: CASSLDPGLGNQPQHF.

V usage is TRBV4-1 and J usage is TRBJ2-7; D remains ambiguous. Trimming pared 1 base from V and 3 bases from J, leaving 13 bases between. Germline CDR1 MGHRA, CDR2 YSYEKL. This CDR3 is built from 15 residues. DNA for the CDR3: TGCGCCAGCAGCCAAGGACAACGAAAGAACTACGAGCAGTACTTC. As protein: CASSQGQRKNYEQYF.

This clonotype was seen many times. The V gene is TRBV7-8, the J gene TRBJ1-2; TRBD1 might be the D (6 bases). CDR1 and CDR2 (germline): SGHVS, FQNEAQ. V was trimmed by 1 base and J by 6 bases, leaving 24 bases between them. The CDR3 runs 18 residues. The CDR3: CASSLGGVRGFFWNGYTF. CDR3 nucleotide sequence: TGTGCCAGCAGCTTAGGCGGCGTAAGGGGGTTTTTTTGGAATGGCTACACCTTC.

Only a few counts were recorded for this clonotype. A read error may be the cause here, since a much bigger clone is one base away. Given the absence of the conserved phenylalanine or tryptophan at the CDR3 end, a read error is likely. V is TRBV7-2 and J is TRBJ2-1; D is undetermined. The CDR3 is made up of 14 amino acids. CDR1 and CDR2 (germline): SGHTA, FQGNSA. V shed 7 bases and J shed 4 bases, with 14 bases lying between them. The DNA of the CDR3 is TGTGCCAGCACCCGCCCCCCCTCTTACAATGAGCAGTTCTTA. This gives the protein CASTRPPSYNEQFL.

The J gene is TRBJ1-2, the V gene TRBV6-6; D remains unclear. Trimming cost V 2 bases and J 7 bases, with 5 bases left between them. The V gene's germline CDR1 is MNHNY and CDR2 SVGAGI (reference sequence). CDR3 length: 11 amino acids. CDR3 sequence (DNA): TGTGCCAGCAGTTACCAGCTTGGCTACACCTTC. Translating it yields CASSYQLGYTF.

The chain uses TRBV12-3 or TRBV12-4 and TRBJ2-2; 15 nucleotides agree with TRBD2. V shed 5 bases and J 6 bases; nucleotides not matched to a gene: 4. The CDR3 sequence is 16 residues long. CDR3 sequence: CASSGLAGGPSGELFF. The CDR3 coding sequence is TGTGCCAGCAGTGGACTAGCGGGGGGGCCGTCCGGGGAGCTGTTTTTT.

This clonotype was seen more than once but under ten times. The gene calls are TRBV28 and TRBJ2-2, with D unclear. This CDR3 contains 14 residues. The germline V and J ends were trimmed by 7 bases and 2 bases, with 11 bases remaining between them. CDR1 and CDR2 from the germline V gene are MDHEN and SYDVKM. CDR3 residues: CASNLRFNTGELFF. For the CDR3, the DNA is TGTGCCAGCAACCTTAGGTTTAACACCGGGGAGCTGTTTTTT.

This clonotype was recorded many times. The CDR3 bases are TGTGCCAGCAGTTACTCAGGAGGGTCCTTCGGCTACACCTTC. This codes for CASSYSGGSFGYTF. This chain links TRBV6-5 with TRBJ1-2; no firm D call. V lost 0 bases and J lost 8, with 13 bases in between. CDR1 is MNHEY and CDR2 is SVGAGI in the germline V gene. The CDR3 runs to 14 residues.

This chain uses TRBV7-9 with TRBJ1-4; no firm D call. The CDR3 extends over 14 amino acids. Germline loops: CDR1 SEHNR, CDR2 FQNEAQ (reference sequence). The V end was cut by 9 bases, the J end by 8 bases, with 19 bases between. DNA for the CDR3: TGTGCCAGTTCTTGGGGAGGTAGCGGGGAAAAACTGTTTTTT. Protein product: CASSWGGSGEKLFF.

The chain has TRBV7-8 and TRBJ2-1; D is unclear. In germline, CDR1 is SGHVS, CDR2 FQNEAQ. Trimming left V 5 bases short and J 7 bases short, with 15 bases between. CDR3 length equals 14 residues. The DNA for the CDR3 is TGTGCCAGCAGCACAAAGGGCGCACTAAATGAGCAGTTCTTC. It is translated as CASSTKGALNEQFF.

V usage is TRBV20-1 and J usage is TRBJ1-1; perhaps TRBD1 as D (5 bases). Looked up from germline, CDR1 is DFQATT and CDR2 is SNEGSKA (reference sequence). The CDR3 totals 14 residues. Trimming stripped 3 bases from V and 3 bases from J, with 14 bases between. CDR3 region: CSASPGFIDTEAFF. In DNA, the CDR3 is TGCAGTGCTAGTCCAGGGTTTATCGACACTGAAGCTTTCTTT.

The V call is TRBV6-6, the J call TRBJ2-7; a weak D match, TRBD1 (6 bases). Trimming pared 3 bases from V and 4 bases from J, leaving 7 bases between. CDR3 length: 12 amino acids. Germline CDR1 MNHNY, CDR2 SVGAGI (reference sequence). CDR3 in amino acids: CASSYGQYEQYF. The CDR3 DNA follows: TGTGCCAGCAGTTATGGACAGTACGAGCAGTACTTC.

There are a few counts of this clonotype. This chain uses TRBV7-4 with TRBJ1-1; D ambiguous. The CDR3 spans 10 residues. Per germline, CDR1 SGHVT and CDR2 SQSDAQ. Trimming pared 8 bases from V and 3 bases from J, leaving 4 bases between. The DNA for the CDR3 is TGTGCCAGCGAGGACACTGAAGCTTTCTTT. It yields the protein CASEDTEAFF.

This clonotype came up many times. The chain links TRBV6-1 to TRBJ2-2, with a possible D match to TRBD2 (5 bases). The CDR3 length is 16 residues. Trimming left V 1 base short and J 6 bases short, with 15 bases between. Germline V gene data show CDR1 as MNHNS and CDR2 as SASEGT. CDR3 nucleotide sequence: TGTGCCAGCAGTGAAGTCGTGCTGGCGGGTCCCGGGGAGCTGTTTTTT. It specifies CASSEVVLAGPGELFF.

The gene calls are TRBV2 and TRBJ1-5; TRBD1 is a possible D gene (6 bases). The germline V gene encodes CDR1 SNHLY and CDR2 FYNNEI. This CDR3 has 15 amino acids. Trimming removed 1 base from V and 7 bases from J, with 14 bases in between. Written as DNA, the CDR3 is TGTGCCAGCAGTGAAGAGGGGCCAGGGGTCCAGCCCCAGCATTTT. It specifies CASSEEGPGVQPQHF. The full variable domain, its missing parts supplied by reference TRBV2 and TRBJ1-5, is EPEVTQTPSHQVTQMGQEVILRCVPISNHLYFYWYRQILGQKVEFLVSFYNNEISEKSEIFDDQFSVERPDGSNFTLKIRSTKLEDSAMYFCASSEEGPGVQPQHFGDGTRLSIL.

The rearrangement links TRBV7-9 to TRBJ2-7; 7 positions agree with TRBD1. CDR1 is SEHNR and CDR2 is FQNEAQ in the germline V gene (reference sequence). The CDR3 is 15 residues long. Trimming took 7 bases from V and 2 from J; bases not matched to a gene: 11. CDR3 loop: CASTRGETGTYEQYF. CDR3 DNA sequence: TGTGCCAGCACCCGGGGTGAGACAGGGACCTACGAGCAGTACTTC.

This clonotype was found a few times. The rearrangement uses TRBV6-1 and TRBJ2-3; D uncertain. The length of the CDR3 is 14 residues. V was shortened by 6 bases and J by 2 bases, with 12 bases between the two germline ends. Germline V gene lookup returns CDR1 MNHNS and CDR2 SASEGT. The CDR3 sequence is CASSPLTYTDTQYF. CDR3 bases: TGTGCCAGCAGCCCCCTCACCTACACAGATACGCAGTATTTT.

V usage is TRBV5-4 and J usage is TRBJ2-1, with D unclear. Germline V gene lookup returns CDR1 SGHNT and CDR2 YYREEE (reference sequence). Trimming took 3 bases from V and 12 from J, leaving 10 bases between them. The CDR3 totals 11 residues. The CDR3 DNA reads TGTGCCAGCAGCTCCGATTCCGCGCAGTTCTTC. Translating gives CASSSDSAQFF.

About this clonotype itself: Since a much larger clone is just one base distant, this may be a read error. This sequence joins TRBV7-3 and TRBJ2-3; no firm D call. Deletions cut 5 bases from V and 2 bases from J, with 14 bases between. Per the germline V gene, CDR1 is SGHTA and CDR2 is FQGTGA. There are 15 residues in the CDR3. The CDR3 DNA reads as TGTGCCAGCAGCCCGATAGTAGCCCACACAGATACGCAGTATTTT. It specifies CASSPIVAHTDTQYF.

The sample holds a few counts of this clonotype. J is TRBJ2-7 and V is TRBV4-3, with TRBD1 identical over 8 bases. CDR1 and CDR2 (germline): LGHNA, YSLEER. The CDR3 consists of 14 residues. The V and J ends lost 1 base and 4 bases, in that order; junction bases with no gene match: 3. This CDR3 reads CASSQGGQGYEQYF. The CDR3 coding sequence is TGCGCCAGCAGCCAAGGCGGACAGGGTTACGAGCAGTACTTC.

This chain joins TRBV11-2 and TRBJ1-6; D might be TRBD1 (5 bases). With 1 base removed from V and 0 bases from J, the gap between germline ends came to 22 bases. The length of the CDR3 is 21 residues. Germline loops: CDR1 SGHAT, CDR2 FQNNGV. The DNA of the CDR3 is TGTGCCAGCAGCTTAGGGTTGTGGCCAGGGCAAAGGAGCTCCTATAATTCACCCCTCCACTTT. Encoded protein: CASSLGLWPGQRSSYNSPLHF. Using reference TRBV11-2 and TRBJ1-6 for the parts outside the CDR3, the full variable domain is EAGVAQSPRYKIIEKRQSVAFWCNPISGHATLYWYQQILGQGPKLLIQFQNNGVVDDSQLPKDRFSAERLKGVDSTLKIQPAKLEDSAVYLCASSLGLWPGQRSSYNSPLHFGNGTRLTVT.

Concerning this clonotype itself: Given the absence of the conserved phenylalanine or tryptophan at the CDR3 end, a read error is likely. The V gene is TRBV5-4, the J gene TRBJ2-3, with D perhaps matching TRBD1 (5 bases). Trimming stripped 1 base from V and 2 bases from J, with 17 bases between. CDR1 and CDR2 from the germline V gene are SGHNT and YYREEE (reference sequence). The CDR3 contains 17 residues. The CDR3 protein is CASSLSKGSSITDTQYC. In nucleotides, the CDR3 is TGTGCCAGCAGCTTGTCTAAGGGGTCTTCTATCACAGATACGCAGTATTGT.

Regarding this clonotype: A read error may be the cause here, since a much bigger clone is one base away. The rearrangement uses TRBV6-5 and TRBJ1-6; D not resolved. Per the germline V gene, CDR1 is MNHEY and CDR2 is SVGAGI. The CDR3 is 13 amino acids. The CDR3 DNA reads as TGTGCCAGCAGCTCCGCGGACTCATCACCCATCCACTTT. Protein: CASSSADSSPIHF.

The rearrangement joins TRBV4-2 to TRBJ2-3; D unclear. The length of the CDR3 is 19 residues. From germline, CDR1 is LGHNA and CDR2 YNFKEQ. V was shortened by 0 bases and J by 1 base, with 20 bases between the two germline ends. The CDR3: CASSQDLERTAVGTDTQYF. The CDR3 DNA reads as TGTGCCAGCAGCCAAGATCTTGAGAGGACCGCCGTTGGCACAGATACGCAGTATTTT.